Listed here is a single TCR beta chain. The antigen is undetermined. One end of the junction varies from germline; a read error may be responsible. This specimen belongs to a study of Graves' ophthalmopathy and Graves' hyperthyroidism. Study-level results: Classification of ophthalmopathy versus stable hyperthyroidism by a 13-signature model yielded 85% to 90% sensitivity and just under 84% specificity. Most expanded thyroid clonotypes above 0.001 frequency also appeared in blood.

Germline V CDR1 and CDR2: DFQATT, SNEGSKA (reference sequence). The CDR3 covers 13 residues. TCR beta CDR3 amplification used RNA transcripts. HTBI-primed RT-PCR formed the first round, and a multiplex PCR formed the second. One entry per CDR3 protein, called by TCRdb with MiXCR from the multiplex PCR reads. The sample has over 650,000 distinct CDR3 sequences, over 40% seen once. Sequencing was done on a sample of peripheral blood. The receptor was isolated from an adult man with Graves' ophthalmopathy. The chain has TRBV20-1 and TRBJ2-7, with 8 nucleotides matching TRBD2. CDR3 residues: CSAESGSSDEQYF. CDR3 nucleotide sequence: TGCAGTGCCGAGAGCGGGAGCTCCGACGAGCAGTACTTC.